This passage covers 8 T cell receptor beta chains from one sample sequenced in a study of human T cells and chemical hapten exposure. TCRdb recomputed calls from the RACE reads with MiXCR, one row per CDR3 protein. The top ten clones hold just over 2.5% of a sample with roughly 380,000 distinct CDR3 sequences, 5.1% of them seen once. Time point denoted: pre-sensitization, week 0. Treatment here: therapeutic diphenylcyclopropenone sensitization with weekly scalp DPC. The material was whole blood, obtained in connection with sensitization to the hapten diphenylcyclopropenone (DPC). The receptors shown here come from a woman in her forties or fifties with alopecia areata. Some clones in this sample may be carry-over from other donors' samples.

This clonotype was recorded at least ten times. J is TRBJ2-3 and V is TRBV4-1; a possible D gene is TRBD2 (7 bases). This CDR3 comprises 19 residues. Germline V gives CDR1 MGHRA, CDR2 YSYEKL. Trimming pared 3 bases from V and 0 bases from J, leaving 22 bases between. Here the CDR3 DNA reads TGCGCCAGCAGCCATCAGGGAGGGGGTAGAACAACTAGCACAGATACGCAGTATTTT. This translates into CASSHQGGGRTTSTDTQYF.

Ten or more counts support this clonotype. The chain couples TRBV10-3 to TRBJ1-5; D ambiguous. The germline V gene has CDR1 ENHRY and CDR2 SYGVKD. The CDR3 loop spans 15 amino acids. V gave up 4 bases and J gave up 1 base, with 11 bases separating them. The CDR3 region has the DNA TGTGCCATCAGTGCGTTCGGGGAGAGCAATCAGCCCCAGCATTTT. Its protein is CAISAFGESNQPQHF.

This clonotype was picked up many times. The V call is TRBV2, the J call TRBJ2-3; D remains ambiguous. V was pared by 0 bases and J by 1 base, with 11 bases between. The CDR3 contains 16 residues. Germline V CDR1 and CDR2: SNHLY, FYNNEI. In DNA form, the CDR3 reads TGTGCCAGCAGTGAAGCGGCCCGTCGAGGCACAGATACGCAGTATTTT. The encoded protein is CASSEAARRGTDTQYF.

The V and J genes are TRBV3-1 and TRBJ2-7; 8 nucleotides match TRBD2. Germline CDR1 reads LGHDT; CDR2 reads YNNKEL (reference sequence). V was clipped by 4 bases and J by 6 bases; unmatched bases: 5. The length of the CDR3 is 13 residues. The CDR3 DNA is TGTGCCAGCAGCCCGGGACTAGAGATCGAGCAGTACTTC. This encodes CASSPGLEIEQYF.

In its sample, this clonotype was seen many times. The chain combines TRBV9 with TRBJ2-3, with a tentative D call TRBD2 (6 bases). Trimming shortened V by 4 bases and J by 5 bases, and 17 bases separated the two germline ends. Germline V gives CDR1 SGDLS, CDR2 YYNGEE. The CDR3 is made up of 15 amino acids. CDR3 residues: CASSPRRVTGDTQYF. The DNA for the CDR3 is TGTGCCAGCAGCCCCCGGAGGGTCACAGGAGATACGCAGTATTTT.

The chain employs TRBV11-2 and TRBJ2-3; D is unresolved. From germline, CDR1 is SGHAT and CDR2 FQNNGV. The CDR3 is 14 residues long. Trimming took off 5 bases at V and 4 bases at J, with 13 bases between the two ends. The CDR3 DNA reads as TGTGCCAGCAGCCGAGAATTTAGAGCAGATACGCAGTATTTT. Its protein product is CASSREFRADTQYF.

The rearrangement joins TRBV7-9 to TRBJ1-2; D unresolved. Germline values: CDR1 SEHNR, CDR2 FQNEAQ (reference sequence). Between the trimmed V and J ends, which lost 1 base and 5 bases, there was a span of 11 bases. The length of the CDR3 is 14 residues. CDR3 residues: CASSLVVQVYGYTF. The DNA for the CDR3 is TGTGCCAGCAGCTTAGTCGTGCAGGTTTATGGCTACACCTTC.

The J gene is TRBJ2-1, the V gene TRBV28; 9 bases agree with TRBD1. This CDR3 contains 16 residues. Trimming took 7 bases from V and 5 from J; bases not matched to a gene: 12. Germline CDR1 and CDR2: MDHEN and SYDVKM. CDR3 nucleotides: TGTGCCAGCATCTCACGGGGGACAGGGTCTCACAATGAGCAGTTCTTC. Its protein product is CASISRGTGSHNEQFF.